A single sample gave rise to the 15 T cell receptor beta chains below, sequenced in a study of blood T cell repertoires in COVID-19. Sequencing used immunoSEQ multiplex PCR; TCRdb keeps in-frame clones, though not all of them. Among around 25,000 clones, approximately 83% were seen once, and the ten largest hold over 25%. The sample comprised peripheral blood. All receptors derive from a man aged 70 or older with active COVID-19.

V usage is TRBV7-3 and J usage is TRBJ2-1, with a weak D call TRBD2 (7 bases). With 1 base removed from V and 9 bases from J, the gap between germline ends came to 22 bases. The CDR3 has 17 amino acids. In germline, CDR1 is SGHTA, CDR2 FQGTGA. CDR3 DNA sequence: TGTGCCAGCAGCTTAATGAGTGGTGCGGGGGCGGGGGTTGAGCAGTTCTTC. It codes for CASSLMSGAGAGVEQFF.

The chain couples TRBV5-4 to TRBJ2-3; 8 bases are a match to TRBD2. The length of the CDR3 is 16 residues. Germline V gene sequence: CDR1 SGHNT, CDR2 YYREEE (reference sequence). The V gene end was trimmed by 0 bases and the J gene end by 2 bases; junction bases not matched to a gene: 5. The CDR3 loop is CASSLVAGTVTDTQYF. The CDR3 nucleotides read TGTGCCAGCAGCTTGGTAGCGGGGACCGTCACAGATACGCAGTATTTT.

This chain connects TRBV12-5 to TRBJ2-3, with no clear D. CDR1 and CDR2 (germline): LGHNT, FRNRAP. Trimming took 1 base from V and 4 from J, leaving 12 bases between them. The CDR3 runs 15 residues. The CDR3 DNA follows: TGTGCTAGTGGTTTGGGAGGAGTTTTGGCAGATACGCAGTATTTT. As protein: CASGLGGVLADTQYF.

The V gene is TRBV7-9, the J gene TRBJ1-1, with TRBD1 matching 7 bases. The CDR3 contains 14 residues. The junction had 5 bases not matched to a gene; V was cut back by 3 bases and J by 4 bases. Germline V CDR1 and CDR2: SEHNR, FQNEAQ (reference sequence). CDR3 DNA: TGTGCCAGCAGCTTCGACAGGGATAGCACTGAAGCTTTCTTT. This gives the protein CASSFDRDSTEAFF.

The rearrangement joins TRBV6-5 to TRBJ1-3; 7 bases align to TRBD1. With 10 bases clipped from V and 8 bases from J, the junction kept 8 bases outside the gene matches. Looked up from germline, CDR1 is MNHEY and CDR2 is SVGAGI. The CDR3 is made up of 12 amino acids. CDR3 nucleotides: TGTGCCACCCTGGGGACAGCTCACACCATATATTTT. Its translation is CATLGTAHTIYF.

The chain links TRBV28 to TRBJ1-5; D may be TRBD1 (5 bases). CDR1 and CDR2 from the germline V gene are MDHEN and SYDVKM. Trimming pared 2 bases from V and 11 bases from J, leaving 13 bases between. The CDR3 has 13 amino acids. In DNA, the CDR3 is TGTGCCAGCAGTTTACGACCCACCAGGGCCCAGCATTTT. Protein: CASSLRPTRAQHF. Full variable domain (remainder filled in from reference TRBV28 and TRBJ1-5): DVKVTQSSRYLVKRTGEKVFLECVQDMDHENMFWYRQDPGLGLRLIYFSYDVKMKEKGDIPEGYSVSREKKERFSLILESASTNQTSMYLCASSLRPTRAQHFGDGTRLSIL.

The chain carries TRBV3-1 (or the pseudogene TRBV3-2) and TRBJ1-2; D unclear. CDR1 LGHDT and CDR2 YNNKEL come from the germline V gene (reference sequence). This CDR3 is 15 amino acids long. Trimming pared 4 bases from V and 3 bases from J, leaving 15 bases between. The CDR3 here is CASSPRGGPDYGYTF. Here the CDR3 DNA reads TGTGCCAGCAGCCCCCGTGGAGGCCCCGACTATGGCTACACCTTC.

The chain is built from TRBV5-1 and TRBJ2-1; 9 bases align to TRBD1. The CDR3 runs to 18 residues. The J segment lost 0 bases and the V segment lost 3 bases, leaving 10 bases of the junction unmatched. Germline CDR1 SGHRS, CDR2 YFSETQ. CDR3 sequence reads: CASSSSGTGLSSYNEQFF. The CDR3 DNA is TGCGCCAGCAGCTCCTCCGGGACAGGGTTGAGCTCCTACAATGAGCAGTTCTTC.

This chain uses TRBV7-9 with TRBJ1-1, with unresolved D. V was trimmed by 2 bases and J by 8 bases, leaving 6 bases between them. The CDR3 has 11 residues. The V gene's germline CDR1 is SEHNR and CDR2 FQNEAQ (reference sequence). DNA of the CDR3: TGTGCCAGCAGCTTAACCAGGGAAGCTTTCTTT. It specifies CASSLTREAFF. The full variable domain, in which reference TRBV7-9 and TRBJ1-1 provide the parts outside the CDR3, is DTGVSQNPRHKITKRGQNVTFRCDPISEHNRLYWYRQTLGQGPEFLTYFQNEAQLEKSRLLSDRFSAERPKGSFSTLEIQRTEQGDSAMYLCASSLTREAFFGQGTRLTVV.

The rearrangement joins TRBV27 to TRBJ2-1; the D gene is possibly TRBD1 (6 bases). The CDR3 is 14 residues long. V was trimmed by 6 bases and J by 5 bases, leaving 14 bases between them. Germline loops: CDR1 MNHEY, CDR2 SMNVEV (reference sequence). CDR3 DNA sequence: TGTGCCAGCAGGGGAGCAGGGGCGAACAATGAGCAGTTCTTC. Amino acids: CASRGAGANNEQFF.

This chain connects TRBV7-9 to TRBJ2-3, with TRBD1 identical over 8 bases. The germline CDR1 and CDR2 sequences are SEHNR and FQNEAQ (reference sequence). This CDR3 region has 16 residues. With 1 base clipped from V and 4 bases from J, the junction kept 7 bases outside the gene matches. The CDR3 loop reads CASSLGRAGGADTQYF. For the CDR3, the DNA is TGTGCCAGCAGCTTAGGGCGGGCAGGGGGCGCAGATACGCAGTATTTT.

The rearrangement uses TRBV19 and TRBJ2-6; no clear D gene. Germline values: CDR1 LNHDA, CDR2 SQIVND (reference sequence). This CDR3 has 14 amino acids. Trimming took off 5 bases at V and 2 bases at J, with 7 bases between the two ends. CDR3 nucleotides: TGTGCCAGTAGTGTCGGTGCTGGGGCCAACGTCCTGACTTTC. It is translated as CASSVGAGANVLTF.

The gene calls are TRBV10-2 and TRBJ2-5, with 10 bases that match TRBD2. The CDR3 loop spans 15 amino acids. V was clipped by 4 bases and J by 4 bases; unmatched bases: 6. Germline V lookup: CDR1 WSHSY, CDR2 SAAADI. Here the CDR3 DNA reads TGCGCCAGCAGTGCACCAGCGGGAGGGGGAGAGACCCAGTACTTC. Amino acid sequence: CASSAPAGGGETQYF.

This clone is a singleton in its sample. CDR3 sequence: CASRDRGDTIYF. CDR3 nucleotide sequence: TGTGCCAGCAGGGACAGAGGGGACACCATATATTTT. This sequence joins TRBV2 and TRBJ1-3, with D possibly matching TRBD1 (6 bases). V was cut by 6 bases and J by 8 bases, with 11 bases left in between. Germline V CDR1 and CDR2: SNHLY, FYNNEI. The CDR3 contains 12 residues.

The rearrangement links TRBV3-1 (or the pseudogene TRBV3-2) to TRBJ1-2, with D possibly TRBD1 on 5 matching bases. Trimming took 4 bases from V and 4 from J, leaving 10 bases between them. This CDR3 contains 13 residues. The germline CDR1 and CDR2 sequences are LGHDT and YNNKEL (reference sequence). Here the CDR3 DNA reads TGTGCCAGCAGCCCAACGGGGGGCTATGGCTACACCTTC. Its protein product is CASSPTGGYGYTF.